A single sample is the source of the 27 T cell receptor beta chains below, sequenced in a study of shared clonotypes between healthy human individuals. Assay used: immunoSEQ multiplex PCR; TCRdb lists only in-frame clones, some missing. This table has around 240,000 clones, over 50% appearing once. Sequenced input: memory CD4+ T cells sorted from blood. The subset: CD45RA-negative fraction. These receptors were collected from a man aged 30 to 39 in good health.

The CDR3 DNA is TGTGCCAGCAGCTCACCCCCAACAAGTGGGGAGCTGTTTTTT. Translation: CASSSPPTSGELFF. The chain combines TRBV11-3 with TRBJ2-2; D remains ambiguous. The CDR3 sequence is 14 residues long. Looked up from germline, CDR1 is SGHNT and CDR2 is YENEEA. V was clipped by 4 bases and J by 8 bases, with 14 bases between them.

The chain uses TRBV20-1 and TRBJ1-2; D call uncertain. V lost 6 bases, J lost 4 bases, and 6 bases lay in between. Germline CDR1 reads DFQATT; CDR2 reads SNEGSKA (reference sequence). This CDR3 comprises 10 residues. The CDR3 reads CSAIFYGYTF. CDR3 coding DNA: TGCAGTGCAATTTTCTATGGCTACACCTTC.

Many counts were recorded for this clone. V and J are TRBV27 and TRBJ1-3; D is undetermined. V gave up 2 bases and J gave up 8 bases, with 13 bases separating them. The CDR3 is 14 amino acids. Germline V gene sequence: CDR1 MNHEY, CDR2 SMNVEV (reference sequence). DNA of the CDR3: TGTGCCAGCAGTTTAGGAGGGAATCTGGACACCATATATTTT. Translated, it gives CASSLGGNLDTIYF.

This clone was found once. J is TRBJ2-7 and V is TRBV5-5; 10 nucleotides align to TRBD2. With 5 bases clipped from V and 3 bases from J, the junction kept 5 bases outside the gene matches. Germline CDR1 and CDR2: SGHKS and YYEKEE (reference sequence). CDR3 length: 14 residues. CDR3 sequence (DNA): TGTGCCAGCAGGTCGCGGACTAGCGGCTACGAGCAGTACTTC. Amino acid sequence: CASRSRTSGYEQYF.

This clone appeared a few times. This chain uses TRBV2 with TRBJ2-7; possible D gene TRBD1, 5 bases. V gave up 6 bases and J gave up 0 bases, with 12 bases separating them. This CDR3 has 14 residues. CDR1 is SNHLY and CDR2 is FYNNEI in the germline V gene. CDR3 loop: CASRDTDNSYEQYF. DNA of the CDR3: TGTGCCAGCAGGGACACAGACAACTCCTACGAGCAGTACTTC. The full variable domain, completed using reference TRBV2 and TRBJ2-7, is EPEVTQTPSHQVTQMGQEVILRCVPISNHLYFYWYRQILGQKVEFLVSFYNNEISEKSEIFDDQFSVERPDGSNFTLKIRSTKLEDSAMYFCASRDTDNSYEQYFGPGTRLTVT.

The V call is TRBV7-9, the J call TRBJ1-1; D might be TRBD1 (6 bases). This CDR3 comprises 13 residues. V was shortened by 5 bases and J by 6 bases, with 13 bases between the two germline ends. Germline V gene sequence: CDR1 SEHNR, CDR2 FQNEAQ (reference sequence). The CDR3 loop is CASSLSGEAEAFF. Here the CDR3 DNA reads TGTGCCAGCAGCCTCTCAGGGGAGGCTGAAGCTTTCTTT.

The rearrangement uses TRBV16 and TRBJ2-2; weak D call: TRBD1 (5 bases). Trimming shortened V by 4 bases and J by 0 bases, and 9 bases separated the two germline ends. CDR1 and CDR2 (germline): KGHSY, FQNENV. CDR3 size: 15 residues. Written as DNA, the CDR3 is TGTGCCAGCAGCCGGGGCCTCTCGAACACCGGGGAGCTGTTTTTT. Translating it yields CASSRGLSNTGELFF.

The chain has TRBV19 and TRBJ2-5; 10 bases align to TRBD2. This CDR3 has 15 amino acids. CDR1 LNHDA and CDR2 SQIVND come from the germline V gene (reference sequence). The junction had 6 bases not matched to a gene; V was cut back by 7 bases and J by 1 base. The CDR3 coding sequence is TGTGCCAGTACCAGAGCGGGAGGGCTCCAAGAGACCCAGTACTTC. Encoded protein: CASTRAGGLQETQYF.

In this sample, this clone turned up a few times. The J gene is TRBJ1-5, the V gene TRBV27; the D is unclear. V gave up 4 bases and J gave up 5 bases, with 15 bases separating them. CDR1 and CDR2 from the germline V gene are MNHEY and SMNVEV (reference sequence). This CDR3 spans 15 amino acids. The CDR3: CASSSRGLGDQPQHF. The DNA for the CDR3 is TGTGCCAGCAGTTCCCGAGGCCTCGGGGATCAGCCCCAGCATTTT.

On this clone: An end of the junction differs from the germline gene, which may be a read error. The chain joins TRBV2 to TRBJ1-5; D remains unclear. Germline V lookup: CDR1 SNHLY, CDR2 FYNNEI. The CDR3 is 16 amino acids. The DNA for the CDR3 is TGTGCCAGCAGGGAAGGGCGTGCTCGGGGCAATCAGCCCCAGCATTTT. Residues: CASREGRARGNQPQHF.

This clone was observed a few times. The J gene is TRBJ2-7, the V gene TRBV7-2; TRBD2 might be the D (7 bases). The CDR3 extends over 17 amino acids. From germline, CDR1 is SGHTA and CDR2 FQGNSA. The V end lost 1 base, the J end lost 2 bases, and 18 bases lay between the germline ends. CDR3 residues: CASSLVGGGQLPYEQYF. CDR3 nucleotides: TGTGCCAGCAGCTTAGTGGGAGGGGGGCAACTCCCCTACGAGCAGTACTTC.

This clone turned up a few times. The rearrangement joins TRBV2 to TRBJ1-2; D uncertain. The V end lost 5 bases, the J end lost 0 bases, and 7 bases lay between the germline ends. The CDR3 spans 13 residues. Germline CDR1 is SNHLY and CDR2 is FYNNEI. CDR3 sequence (DNA): TGTGCCAGCAGTTTGGCAACTAACTATGGCTACACCTTC. This encodes CASSLATNYGYTF.

CDR3 residues: CAKRQGVGEQFF. The CDR3 DNA reads as TGTGCCAAACGGCAGGGGGTGGGTGAGCAGTTCTTC. The chain is built from TRBV7-9 and TRBJ2-1, with TRBD1 matching 7 bases. V dropped 10 bases and J dropped 9; count of bases not matched to a gene: 9. There are 12 residues in the CDR3. Germline lookup yields CDR1 SEHNR and CDR2 FQNEAQ (reference sequence).

This chain links TRBV9 with TRBJ1-1; no reliable D call. V lost 0 bases, J lost 5 bases, and 11 bases lay in between. The CDR3 sequence is 14 residues long. Germline CDR1 is SGDLS and CDR2 is YYNGEE. For the CDR3, the DNA is TGTGCCAGCAGCGTAGATTATCGGGGTACTGAAGCTTTCTTT. Residues: CASSVDYRGTEAFF. Full variable domain (rest looked up from reference TRBV9 and TRBJ1-1): DSGVTQTPKHLITATGQRVTLRCSPRSGDLSVYWYQQSLDQGLQFLIQYYNGEERAKGNILERFSAQQFPDLHSELNLSSLELGDSALYFCASSVDYRGTEAFFGQGTRLTVV.

V is TRBV11-2 and J is TRBJ1-1, with a weak D call TRBD1 (5 bases). The CDR3 spans 15 residues. CDR1 is SGHAT and CDR2 is FQNNGV in the germline V gene. Trimming cost V 5 bases and J 2 bases, with 15 bases left between them. CDR3 sequence (DNA): TGTGCCAGCAGCGTTCAAGGACAACTTAACACTGAAGCTTTCTTT. Its protein product is CASSVQGQLNTEAFF.

CDR3 sequence (DNA): TGTGCCAGCAGTGAACAGACGGTGAGGGGGACCCAGTACTTC. Its protein product is CASSEQTVRGTQYF. The chain recombines TRBV2 with TRBJ2-5, with D perhaps given as TRBD1 or TRBD2 (5 bases each). CDR3 length equals 14 residues. The germline gives CDR1 SNHLY, CDR2 FYNNEI. V lost 2 bases and J lost 7, with 14 bases in between.

The chain has TRBV27 and TRBJ1-3; D may be TRBD1 (5 bases). V gave up 0 bases and J gave up 4 bases, with 25 bases separating them. The CDR3 length is 20 residues. Germline values: CDR1 MNHEY, CDR2 SMNVEV (reference sequence). The CDR3, as DNA: TGTGCCAGCAGTTTATCGTACCCGGGACTGAGCCAAACGCGGGGAAACACCATATATTTT. Its translation: CASSLSYPGLSQTRGNTIYF.

The chain uses TRBV28 and TRBJ1-3; D is ambiguous. Germline-derived CDR1 and CDR2 are MDHEN and SYDVKM. Trimming took off 4 bases at V and 1 base at J, with 14 bases between the two ends. CDR3 length equals 16 residues. Written as DNA, the CDR3 is TGTGCCAGCAGTTCAAACCCTAGACTTTCTGGAAACACCATATATTTT. Residues: CASSSNPRLSGNTIYF.

As concerns this clone: Other nucleotide sequences in the sample specify the same CDR3. This chain joins TRBV7-2 and TRBJ2-2, with D unresolved. The germline V and J ends were trimmed by 1 base and 1 base, with 4 bases remaining between them. The V gene's germline CDR1 is SGHTA and CDR2 FQGNSA. CDR3 length: 14 amino acids. CDR3 nucleotide sequence: TGTGCCAGCAGCTTAGGGGTGAACACCGGGGAGCTGTTTTTT. This sequence encodes CASSLGVNTGELFF. Complete variable domain (other parts from reference TRBV7-2 and TRBJ2-2): GAGVSQSPSNKVTEKGKDVELRCDPISGHTALYWYRQSLGQGLEFLIYFQGNSAPDKSGLPSDRFSAERTGGSVSTLTIQRTQQEDSAVYLCASSLGVNTGELFFGEGSRLTVL.

The chain joins TRBV11-2 to TRBJ2-7; 10 nucleotides align to TRBD1. The junction had 9 bases not matched to a gene; V was cut back by 4 bases and J by 6 bases. Germline V gene sequence: CDR1 SGHAT, CDR2 FQNNGV. CDR3 size: 15 residues. The CDR3 loop is CASSSRQGALGEQYF. CDR3 bases: TGTGCCAGCAGCTCACGACAGGGGGCACTAGGCGAGCAGTACTTC.

CDR3 bases: TGTGCCAGCAGAAGCTTGATGTTAGGCACGGTAACTTTCTTT. This gives the protein CASRSLMLGTVTFF. J is TRBJ1-1 and V is TRBV5-5; D not resolved. This CDR3 is 14 amino acids long. Per the germline V gene, CDR1 is SGHKS and CDR2 is YYEKEE (reference sequence). V was clipped by 5 bases and J by 12 bases, with 23 bases between them.

This clone was picked up a small number of times. The V gene is TRBV9, the J gene TRBJ2-3, with no clear D. CDR1 SGDLS and CDR2 YYNGEE come from the germline V gene. V was clipped by 2 bases and J by 5 bases, with 15 bases between them. The CDR3 is 15 amino acids. In DNA form, the CDR3 reads TGTGCCAGCAGCGTCGGTGCCGCCCGTGGAGATACGCAGTATTTT. Amino acids: CASSVGAARGDTQYF. Full variable domain (outside the CDR3, taken from reference TRBV9 and TRBJ2-3): DSGVTQTPKHLITATGQRVTLRCSPRSGDLSVYWYQQSLDQGLQFLIQYYNGEERAKGNILERFSAQQFPDLHSELNLSSLELGDSALYFCASSVGAARGDTQYFGPGTRLTVL.

This clone was detected only a few times. The chain is built from TRBV28 and TRBJ2-5; 9 bases fit TRBD2. V was pared by 6 bases and J by 3 bases, with 17 bases of the junction left unmatched. Germline CDR1 is MDHEN and CDR2 is SYDVKM. This CDR3 has 18 residues. This CDR3 reads CASRRQEVVTSGKETQYF. Here the CDR3 DNA reads TGTGCCAGCAGGAGACAAGAGGTGGTGACTAGCGGTAAAGAGACCCAGTACTTC.

This clone was detected only a few times. Other DNA sequences in the same sample also yield this CDR3. The genes are TRBV18 and TRBJ2-7; D is perhaps TRBD1 (6 bases). This CDR3 is 15 amino acids long. The germline V gene has CDR1 KGHSH and CDR2 LQKENI. The V gene lost 6 bases and the J gene lost 3 bases, with 18 bases spanning the gap. Here the CDR3 reads CASSPSGTPYYEQYF. The CDR3 coding sequence is TGTGCCAGCTCTCCGTCAGGGACACCTTACTACGAGCAGTACTTC.

The V and J genes are TRBV7-9 and TRBJ2-2; D is perhaps TRBD1 (6 bases). From germline, CDR1 is SEHNR and CDR2 FQNEAQ (reference sequence). CDR3 length equals 13 residues. V was cut by 3 bases and J by 13 bases, with 15 bases left in between. In DNA form, the CDR3 reads TGTGCCAGCAGCTTTGCCCCGGGACAAGGGCTGTTTTTT. Its protein is CASSFAPGQGLFF.

This clone has just a few counts. Other DNA sequences of this sample code for an identical CDR3. V gene TRBV14 combines with J gene TRBJ2-1; a possible D gene is TRBD1 (5 bases). The CDR3 totals 16 residues. Germline assignment: CDR1 SGHDN and CDR2 FVKESK. The V end was cut by 3 bases, the J end by 5 bases, with 17 bases between. The CDR3 coding sequence is TGTGCCAGCAGCCAGATTCAGGGTTGGGGCAACAATGAGCAGTTCTTC. Translated: CASSQIQGWGNNEQFF.

The V and J genes are TRBV7-9 and TRBJ2-5; a weak D match, TRBD2 (5 bases). The CDR3 has 14 amino acids. Trimming cost V 5 bases and J 0 bases, with 10 bases left between them. In germline, CDR1 is SEHNR, CDR2 FQNEAQ (reference sequence). CDR3 sequence reads: CASSKTGNQETQYF. The CDR3, as DNA: TGTGCCAGCAGCAAAACCGGGAACCAAGAGACCCAGTACTTC.